This record looks at one T cell receptor (beta chain) sequence and its context. Its cognate antigen is unknown. The sample comes from a study of blood T cells in healthy people across ages. Study findings and constraints: Not knowing donor CMV status may have confounded expanded clonotype changes. As age increased, TCR beta diversity per million T cells fell in a roughly linear fashion.

This CDR3 region has 11 residues. V dropped 2 bases and J dropped 10 bases, with 6 bases sitting between them. From germline, CDR1 is LGHDT and CDR2 YNNKEL (reference sequence). Extraction of total RNA produced a minimum of 5 micrograms from each sample. A second PCR, run for roughly 7 to 12 cycles, used a sample-barcoded 5' primer plus a J-beta primer mix. From the 5' RACE reads, TCRdb called clonotypes with MiXCR, one entry per CDR3 protein. Of almost 550,000 distinct CDR3 sequences listed, 20% to 30% are singletons. These data were also filed under a second study, of T cells of mothers and their children. In that study: The cDNA synthesis received all extracted RNA, at around 1.6 ug per 15 ul.

V gene TRBV3-1 combines with J gene TRBJ2-1; D gene uncertain. This receptor was taken from a boy under 18 in good health. The sequenced material came from blood. The CDR3 protein is CASSQSREQFF. The DNA of the CDR3 is TGTGCCAGCAGCCAAAGTAGAGAGCAGTTCTTC.